Listed below are T cell receptor beta chains from one sample, sequenced in a study of spatial heterogeneity in lung cancer. TCRdb reprocessed the 5' RACE reads with MiXCR, giving one entry per CDR3 protein. This table holds about 38,000 distinct CDR3 sequences, 5.2% found once. Here the sequenced sample was PBMCs, taken at surgery. The receptors were gathered from a female donor with early-stage non-small cell lung cancer. CDR3s include the opening cysteine and the closing phenylalanine or tryptophan. A D gene is named only where the DNA matches it firmly. Rows give clone size only sometimes, using once, few, many, or a class for an expanded clone.

clone_size: many
d_call: TRBD1
j_call: TRBJ2-1
v_call: TRBV24-1
cdr3_aa: CATSDLQDRGRRFF
cdr3_nt: TGTGCCACCAGTGACCTCCAGGACAGGGGGAGACGGTTCTTC

clone_size: few
d_call: NA
j_call: TRBJ1-2
v_call: TRBV4-1
cdr3_aa: CASSQGLHYYGYTF
cdr3_nt: TGCGCCAGCAGCCAAGGACTGCATTACTATGGCTACACCTTC

clone_size: many
d_call: NA
j_call: TRBJ1-5
v_call: TRBV9
cdr3_aa: CASSAGGPLGGQPQHF
cdr3_nt: TGTGCCAGCAGCGCCGGGGGGCCCCTGGGGGGTCAGCCCCAGCATTTT

clone_size: many
d_call: TRBD1
j_call: TRBJ2-7
v_call: TRBV7-6
cdr3_aa: CASSHTGQDDEQYF
cdr3_nt: TGTGCCAGCAGCCATACGGGACAGGACGACGAGCAGTACTTC

clone_size: many
d_call: NA
j_call: TRBJ2-1
v_call: TRBV24-1
cdr3_aa: CATSDLQFQYNEQFF
cdr3_nt: TGTGCCACCAGTGATTTGCAATTTCAGTACAATGAGCAGTTCTTC

clone_size: few
d_call: TRBD1
j_call: TRBJ1-2
v_call: TRBV2
cdr3_aa: CASTVLLQGSYGYTF
cdr3_nt: TGTGCCAGCACCGTCCTCCTACAGGGGTCCTATGGCTACACCTTC

clone_size: many
d_call: NA
j_call: TRBJ2-7
v_call: TRBV3-1
cdr3_aa: CASSQDKGGSSYEQYF
cdr3_nt: TGTGCCAGCAGCCAAGATAAGGGGGGCAGCAGCTACGAGCAGTACTTC

clone_size: many
d_call: NA
j_call: TRBJ1-6
v_call: TRBV10-3
cdr3_aa: CAITNPGGGEKSPLHF
cdr3_nt: TGTGCCATCACCAACCCTGGGGGGGGCGAAAAGTCACCCCTCCACTTT

clone_size: many
d_call: TRBD1
j_call: TRBJ1-4
v_call: TRBV28
cdr3_aa: CASSSGGANEKLFF
cdr3_nt: TGTGCCAGCAGCTCAGGGGGCGCGAATGAAAAACTGTTTTTT

clone_size: many
d_call: TRBD1
j_call: TRBJ2-5
v_call: TRBV20-1
cdr3_aa: CSAPNRGERRETQYF
cdr3_nt: TGCAGTGCTCCCAACAGGGGGGAGAGGAGGGAGACCCAGTACTTC

clone_size: few
d_call: NA
j_call: TRBJ1-1
v_call: TRBV5-4
cdr3_aa: CASSWGPRQRDTEAFF
cdr3_nt: TGTGCCAGCAGCTGGGGACCTCGACAGAGGGACACTGAAGCTTTCTTT

clone_size: many
d_call: TRBD1
j_call: TRBJ2-3
v_call: TRBV10-1
cdr3_aa: CASSSGTGADTQYF
cdr3_nt: TGCGCCAGCAGCTCCGGGACAGGGGCAGATACGCAGTATTTT

clone_size: few
d_call: NA
j_call: TRBJ1-6
v_call: TRBV6-5
cdr3_aa: CASSYSIGGSYNSPLHF
cdr3_nt: TGTGCCAGCAGTTACTCGATCGGCGGTTCCTATAATTCACCCCTCCACTTT

clone_size: medium-sized
d_call: NA
j_call: TRBJ2-5
v_call: TRBV20-1
cdr3_aa: CSARVHNEEETQYF
cdr3_nt: TGCAGTGCTAGAGTGCATAACGAAGAAGAGACCCAGTACTTC

clone_size: many
d_call: NA
j_call: TRBJ1-1
v_call: TRBV9
cdr3_aa: CASSVLYRGRTEAFF
cdr3_nt: TGTGCCAGCAGCGTACTGTACCGAGGGCGCACTGAAGCTTTCTTT

clone_size: large
d_call: NA
j_call: TRBJ2-2
v_call: TRBV7-7
cdr3_aa: CASSLGRYTGELFF
cdr3_nt: TGTGCTAGCAGCTTAGGGCGCTACACCGGGGAGCTGTTTTTT

clone_size: few
d_call: NA
j_call: TRBJ1-1
v_call: TRBV15
cdr3_aa: CATSRDLTGDTEAFF
cdr3_nt: TGTGCCACCAGCAGAGATCTGACAGGTGACACTGAAGCTTTCTTT

clone_size: many
d_call: TRBD2
j_call: TRBJ2-1
v_call: TRBV28
cdr3_aa: CASSFLLAGADNEQFF
cdr3_nt: TGTGCCAGCAGTTTCCTACTAGCGGGGGCCGACAATGAGCAGTTCTTC

clone_size: many
d_call: NA
j_call: TRBJ1-5
v_call: TRBV20-1
cdr3_aa: CSAGSEPRVRNQPQHF
cdr3_nt: TGCAGTGCTGGCTCTGAGCCTCGGGTACGGAATCAGCCCCAGCATTTT

clone_size: few
d_call: TRBD1
j_call: TRBJ1-5
v_call: TRBV18
cdr3_aa: CASSPGQVNQPQHF
cdr3_nt: TGTGCCAGCTCTCCCGGACAGGTGAATCAGCCCCAGCATTTT

clone_size: NA
d_call: NA
j_call: TRBJ2-1
v_call: TRBV18
cdr3_aa: CASSPAGSSYNEQFF
cdr3_nt: TGTGCCAGCTCCCCGGCGGGAAGCTCCTACAATGAGCAGTTCTTC

clone_size: many
d_call: NA
j_call: TRBJ2-3
v_call: TRBV6-1
cdr3_aa: CASKLQGGDTQYF
cdr3_nt: TGTGCCAGCAAATTGCAGGGTGGAGATACGCAGTATTTT

clone_size: NA
d_call: NA
j_call: TRBJ2-3
v_call: TRBV10-3
cdr3_aa: CAISERAETDTQYF
cdr3_nt: TGTGCCATCAGTGAGAGGGCAGAAACAGATACGCAGTATTTT

clone_size: many
d_call: NA
j_call: TRBJ2-3
v_call: TRBV19
cdr3_aa: CASSIDLEADTQYF
cdr3_nt: TGTGCCAGTAGTATAGATTTAGAGGCAGATACGCAGTATTTT

clone_size: many
d_call: NA
j_call: TRBJ2-1
v_call: TRBV28
cdr3_aa: CASSPYNEQFF
cdr3_nt: TGTGCCAGCTCGCCATACAATGAGCAGTTCTTC

clone_size: few
d_call: NA
j_call: TRBJ2-7
v_call: TRBV7-6
cdr3_aa: CASSLVSNYEQYF
cdr3_nt: TGTGCCAGCAGCTTAGTATCGAACTACGAGCAGTACTTC

clone_size: few
d_call: TRBD1
j_call: TRBJ1-6
v_call: TRBV5-1
cdr3_aa: CASSTTPLTYGQGNSPLHF
cdr3_nt: TGCGCCAGCAGCACCACCCCCCTTACCTATGGACAGGGTAATTCACCCCTCCACTTT

clone_size: many
d_call: NA
j_call: TRBJ1-2
v_call: TRBV20-1
cdr3_aa: CSARIQDPSYGYTF
cdr3_nt: TGCAGTGCTAGAATACAGGACCCCTCTTATGGCTACACCTTC

clone_size: many
d_call: NA
j_call: TRBJ2-5
v_call: TRBV25-1
cdr3_aa: CASSELGETQYF
cdr3_nt: TGTGCCAGCAGTGAATTAGGAGAGACCCAGTACTTC

clone_size: NA
d_call: NA
j_call: TRBJ2-7
v_call: TRBV3-1
cdr3_aa: CASSQDHTGNYEQYF
cdr3_nt: TGTGCCAGCAGCCAAGATCACACAGGGAACTACGAGCAGTACTTC

clone_size: NA
d_call: NA
j_call: TRBJ1-1
v_call: TRBV12-3/TRBV12-4
cdr3_aa: CASRSGDAPDAFF
cdr3_nt: TGTGCCAGCAGATCAGGGGATGCCCCCGATGCTTTCTTT

clone_size: NA
d_call: NA
j_call: TRBJ2-1
v_call: TRBV27
cdr3_aa: CASTYSGARVEQFF
cdr3_nt: TGTGCCAGCACTTATTCAGGGGCGAGGGTTGAGCAGTTCTTC

clone_size: many
d_call: TRBD1
j_call: TRBJ1-2
v_call: TRBV29-1
cdr3_aa: CSVSQTGGSGYTF
cdr3_nt: TGCAGCGTGAGCCAGACAGGGGGGTCTGGCTACACCTTC

clone_size: NA
d_call: TRBD2
j_call: TRBJ2-3
v_call: TRBV24-1
cdr3_aa: CATVKGKQQRGSTDTQYF
cdr3_nt: TGTGCCACAGTGAAGGGGAAGCAACAGCGGGGTTCCACAGATACGCAGTATTTT

clone_size: many
d_call: TRBD1
j_call: TRBJ1-5
v_call: TRBV20-1
cdr3_aa: CSASLAGGGGQPQHF
cdr3_nt: TGCAGTGCTAGCCTGGCAGGGGGCGGAGGACAGCCCCAGCATTTT

clone_size: many
d_call: NA
j_call: TRBJ1-2
v_call: TRBV27
cdr3_aa: CASSLSRQPNYGYTF
cdr3_nt: TGTGCCAGCAGTTTATCCCGACAGCCTAACTATGGCTACACCTTC

clone_size: many
d_call: NA
j_call: TRBJ2-3
v_call: TRBV6-1
cdr3_aa: CASSPDYRDTQYF
cdr3_nt: TGTGCCAGCAGCCCGGACTATCGAGATACGCAGTATTTT

clone_size: many
d_call: TRBD2
j_call: TRBJ2-6
v_call: TRBV29-1
cdr3_aa: CSVETSGLSGANVLTF
cdr3_nt: TGCAGCGTTGAGACTAGCGGTCTCAGTGGGGCCAACGTCCTGACTTTC

clone_size: many
d_call: NA
j_call: TRBJ2-5
v_call: TRBV5-6
cdr3_aa: CASSLASSSKTQYF
cdr3_nt: TGTGCCAGCAGCTTGGCGTCTAGCTCTAAGACCCAGTACTTC

clone_size: many
d_call: TRBD1
j_call: TRBJ1-1
v_call: TRBV5-4
cdr3_aa: CASSLGMDRGLTEAFF
cdr3_nt: TGTGCCAGCAGCTTGGGGATGGACAGGGGGCTAACTGAAGCTTTCTTT

clone_size: many
d_call: TRBD2
j_call: TRBJ2-4
v_call: TRBV4-2
cdr3_aa: CASSQDKGGTSGLALAKNIQYF
cdr3_nt: TGTGCCAGCAGCCAAGATAAGGGGGGGACTAGCGGGTTAGCTTTAGCCAAAAACATTCAGTACTTC

clone_size: few
d_call: TRBD1
j_call: TRBJ1-5
v_call: TRBV2
cdr3_aa: CASSEATGDQPQHF
cdr3_nt: TGTGCCAGCAGTGAAGCGACAGGGGATCAGCCCCAGCATTTT

clone_size: few
d_call: NA
j_call: TRBJ1-4
v_call: TRBV3-1
cdr3_aa: CASSPLPQGLAEKLFF
cdr3_nt: TGTGCCAGCAGCCCCCTCCCCCAGGGGCTAGCGGAAAAACTGTTTTTT

clone_size: many
d_call: TRBD2
j_call: TRBJ2-3
v_call: TRBV19
cdr3_aa: CASLGLAGSTDTQYF
cdr3_nt: TGTGCCAGCTTAGGACTAGCGGGGAGCACAGATACGCAGTATTTT

clone_size: many
d_call: TRBD1
j_call: TRBJ2-4
v_call: TRBV11-2
cdr3_aa: CASSPRGTGWRNIQYF
cdr3_nt: TGTGCCAGCAGCCCGAGGGGGACAGGGTGGCGAAACATTCAGTACTTC

clone_size: many
d_call: NA
j_call: TRBJ1-2
v_call: TRBV10-2
cdr3_aa: CASSEFGLPLNYGYTF
cdr3_nt: TGCGCCAGCAGTGAGTTTGGCCTTCCGCTAAACTATGGCTACACCTTC

clone_size: many
d_call: NA
j_call: TRBJ1-2
v_call: TRBV27
cdr3_aa: CASSSDGPRYGYTF
cdr3_nt: TGTGCCAGCAGCTCGGACGGCCCCCGCTATGGCTACACCTTC

clone_size: few
d_call: NA
j_call: TRBJ1-3
v_call: TRBV20-1
cdr3_aa: CSARDSQRGNTIYF
cdr3_nt: TGCAGTGCTAGGGACAGCCAACGTGGAAACACCATATATTTT

clone_size: few
d_call: TRBD1
j_call: TRBJ1-6
v_call: TRBV12-3/TRBV12-4
cdr3_aa: CASRPRTGGYSPLHF
cdr3_nt: TGTGCCAGCAGACCGCGGACAGGGGGCTATTCACCCCTCCACTTT

clone_size: many
d_call: NA
j_call: TRBJ1-1
v_call: TRBV2
cdr3_aa: CASVREGMNTEAFF
cdr3_nt: TGTGCCAGCGTTCGAGAAGGGATGAACACTGAAGCTTTCTTT

clone_size: many
d_call: TRBD1
j_call: TRBJ1-6
v_call: TRBV6-2/TRBV6-3
cdr3_aa: CASRGQMDSPLHF
cdr3_nt: TGTGCCAGCCGGGGACAGATGGATTCACCCCTCCACTTT

clone_size: many
d_call: TRBD2
j_call: TRBJ2-7
v_call: TRBV6-5
cdr3_aa: CASSYRAGGSEQYF
cdr3_nt: TGTGCCAGCAGTTATAGAGCGGGGGGTAGCGAGCAGTACTTC

clone_size: many
d_call: TRBD2
j_call: TRBJ2-4
v_call: TRBV4-2
cdr3_aa: CASSQEASGVKNIQYF
cdr3_nt: TGTGCCAGCAGCCAAGAGGCTAGCGGGGTCAAAAACATTCAGTACTTC